The T cell receptor (beta chain) described here comes from a study of cytomegalovirus exposure and HLA in healthy donors. PCR was performed using 60 Vbeta and 13 Jbeta primers. Profiling relied on immunoSEQ multiplex PCR, and the TCRdb table lists in-frame clones only, not all of them. The repertoire holds around 150,000 clones, with roughly three quarters as singletons. The sample holds a few counts of this clone. The antigen is unknown. General study results and limits: About 87% or about 30% of the time was how often most TCR beta V segments were productive, according to an earlier analysis. Later findings reportedly placed an Asian-associated ancestry cluster below the approximately 700-donor mean for N-insertions. As immune exposure information, only CMV serostatus was available. Analyzed later, association rates of TCRs varied across HLA loci, with DRB1 most and HLA-C fewest.

The V end lost 5 bases, the J end lost 4 bases, and 18 bases lay between the germline ends. The CDR3 is 15 residues long. The germline V gene has CDR1 SGHNT and CDR2 YYREEE (reference sequence). This clonotype originated in a male donor in good health and CMV-seronegative. Sequenced: PBMCs. The rearrangement links TRBV5-4 to TRBJ1-2; tentatively, D is TRBD1 (5 bases). Here the CDR3 reads CASSQDFIGGYGYTF. CDR3 in DNA: TGTGCCAGCAGTCAAGACTTCATCGGGGGCTATGGCTACACCTTC.